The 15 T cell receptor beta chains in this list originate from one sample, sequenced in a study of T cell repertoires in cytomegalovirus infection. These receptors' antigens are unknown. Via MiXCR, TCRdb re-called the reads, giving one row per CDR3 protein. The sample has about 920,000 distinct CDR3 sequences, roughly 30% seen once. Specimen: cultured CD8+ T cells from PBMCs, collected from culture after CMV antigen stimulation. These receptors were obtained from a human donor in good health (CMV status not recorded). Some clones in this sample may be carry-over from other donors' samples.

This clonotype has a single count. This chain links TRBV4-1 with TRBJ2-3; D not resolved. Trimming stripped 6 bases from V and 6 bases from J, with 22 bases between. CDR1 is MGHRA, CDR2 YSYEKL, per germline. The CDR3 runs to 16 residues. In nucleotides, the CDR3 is TGCGCCAGCAGGCTTTCGAGCCATCGCCCTCTGGATACGCAGTATTTT. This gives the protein CASRLSSHRPLDTQYF.

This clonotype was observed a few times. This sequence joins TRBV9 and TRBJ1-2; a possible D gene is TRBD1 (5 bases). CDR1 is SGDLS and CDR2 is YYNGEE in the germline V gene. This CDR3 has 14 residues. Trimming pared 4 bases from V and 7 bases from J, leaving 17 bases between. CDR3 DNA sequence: TGTGCCAGCAGCCCCGACAGACCCTTTGGTGGCTACACCTTC. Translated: CASSPDRPFGGYTF.

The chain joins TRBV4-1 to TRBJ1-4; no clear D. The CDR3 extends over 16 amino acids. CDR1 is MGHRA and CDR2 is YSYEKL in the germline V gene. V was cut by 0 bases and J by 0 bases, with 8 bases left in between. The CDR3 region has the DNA TGCGCCAGCAGCCAAGAAGGCCACCCAACTAATGAAAAACTGTTTTTT. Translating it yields CASSQEGHPTNEKLFF.

CDR3 region: CASSPRDVNTEAFF. The CDR3 DNA is TGTGCCAGCAGCCCCAGGGACGTCAACACTGAAGCTTTCTTT. V is TRBV7-9 and J is TRBJ1-1; TRBD1 is a possible D gene (5 bases). The CDR3 sequence is 14 residues long. Looked up from germline, CDR1 is SEHNR and CDR2 is FQNEAQ (reference sequence). V was cut by 5 bases and J by 2 bases, with 12 bases left in between.

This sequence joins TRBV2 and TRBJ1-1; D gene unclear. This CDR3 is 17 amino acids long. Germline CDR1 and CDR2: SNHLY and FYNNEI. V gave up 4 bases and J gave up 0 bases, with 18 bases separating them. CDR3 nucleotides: TGTGCCAGCAGTGGGCGGTCGGTTCAGGAGGTGAACACTGAAGCTTTCTTT. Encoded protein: CASSGRSVQEVNTEAFF.

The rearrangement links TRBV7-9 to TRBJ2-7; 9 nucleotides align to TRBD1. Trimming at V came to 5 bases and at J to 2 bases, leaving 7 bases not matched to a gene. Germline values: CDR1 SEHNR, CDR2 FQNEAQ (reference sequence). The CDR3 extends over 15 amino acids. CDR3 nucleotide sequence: TGTGCCAGCAGCCCACGGACAGGGGATCCCTACGAGCAGTACGTC. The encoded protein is CASSPRTGDPYEQYV.

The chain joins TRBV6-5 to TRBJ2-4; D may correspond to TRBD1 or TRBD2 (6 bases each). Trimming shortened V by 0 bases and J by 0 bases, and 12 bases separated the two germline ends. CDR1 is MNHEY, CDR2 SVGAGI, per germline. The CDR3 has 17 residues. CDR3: CASSYSGGAGAKNIQYF. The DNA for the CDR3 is TGTGCCAGCAGTTACTCGGGGGGCGCAGGAGCCAAAAACATTCAGTACTTC.

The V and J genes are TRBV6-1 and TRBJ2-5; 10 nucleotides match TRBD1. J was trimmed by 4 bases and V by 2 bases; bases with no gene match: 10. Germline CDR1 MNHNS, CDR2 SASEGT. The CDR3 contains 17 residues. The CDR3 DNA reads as TGTGCCAGCAGTGAATATCCCCCGGGACAGGGGAGAGAGACCCAGTACTTC. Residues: CASSEYPPGQGRETQYF.

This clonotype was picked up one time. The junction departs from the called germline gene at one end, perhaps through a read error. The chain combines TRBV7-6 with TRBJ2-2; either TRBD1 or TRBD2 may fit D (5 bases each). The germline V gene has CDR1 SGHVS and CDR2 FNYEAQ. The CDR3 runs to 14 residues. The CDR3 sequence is CASRDSAGIGEQFF. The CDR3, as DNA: TGTGCCAGCAGGGATTCGGCAGGGATCGGGGAGCAGTTTTTT.

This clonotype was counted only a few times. CDR3 bases: TGTGCCAGCAGCTTAGGGGTAGGGGGCGGAAGCTATGGCTACACCTTC. Its translation: CASSLGVGGGSYGYTF. The chain links TRBV7-8 to TRBJ1-2, with TRBD1 matching 7 bases. Germline V gene sequence: CDR1 SGHVS, CDR2 FQNEAQ. The V gene end was trimmed by 1 base and the J gene end by 4 bases; junction bases not matched to a gene: 9. The CDR3 runs to 16 residues.

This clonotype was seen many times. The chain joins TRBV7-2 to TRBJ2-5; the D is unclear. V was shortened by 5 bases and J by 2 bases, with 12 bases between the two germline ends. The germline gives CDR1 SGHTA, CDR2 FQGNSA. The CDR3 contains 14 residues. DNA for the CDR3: TGTGCCAGCAGCCCAGAAGACCGACAAGAGACCCAGTACTTC. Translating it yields CASSPEDRQETQYF.

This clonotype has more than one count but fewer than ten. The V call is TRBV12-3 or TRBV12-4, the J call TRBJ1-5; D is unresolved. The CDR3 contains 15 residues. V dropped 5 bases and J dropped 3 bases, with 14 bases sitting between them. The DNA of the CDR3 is TGTGCCAGCAGTCTGATCCGACACCACAATCAGCCCCAGCATTTT. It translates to CASSLIRHHNQPQHF.

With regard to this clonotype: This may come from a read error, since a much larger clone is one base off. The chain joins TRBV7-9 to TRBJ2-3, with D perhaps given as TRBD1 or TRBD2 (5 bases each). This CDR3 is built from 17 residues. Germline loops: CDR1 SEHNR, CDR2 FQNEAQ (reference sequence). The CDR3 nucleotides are TGTGCCAACAGCTTCTTTCGGGGCTCTGAGGTCACAGATACGCAGTATTTT. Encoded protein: CANSFFRGSEVTDTQYF.

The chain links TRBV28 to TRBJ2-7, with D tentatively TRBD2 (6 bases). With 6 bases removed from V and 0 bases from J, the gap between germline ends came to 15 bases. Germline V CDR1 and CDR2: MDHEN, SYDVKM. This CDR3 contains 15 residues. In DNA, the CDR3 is TGTGCCAGCAGCCCCCGGGAGCACCACTCCTACGAGCAGTACGTC. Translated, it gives CASSPREHHSYEQYV.

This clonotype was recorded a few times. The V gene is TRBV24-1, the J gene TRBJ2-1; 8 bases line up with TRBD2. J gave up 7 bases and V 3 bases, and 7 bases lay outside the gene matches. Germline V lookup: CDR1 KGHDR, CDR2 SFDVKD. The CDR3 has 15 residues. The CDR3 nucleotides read TGTGCCACCAGTGATCCCGGGACTAGGGGAAATGAGCAGTTCTTC. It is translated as CATSDPGTRGNEQFF.